One sample yielded the 25 T cell receptor beta chains listed below, sequenced in a study of PD-1 blockade in classical Hodgkin lymphoma. The data were produced by immunoSEQ multiplex PCR, yet TCRdb's version contains in-frame clones alone and is incomplete. This table has about 11,000 clones, 70% to 80% appearing once. Each and every patient relapsed after autologous stem cell transplantation, and patients got differing brentuximab vedotin exposure. The source was peripheral blood mononuclear cells (PBMCs), collected before the second cycle of nivolumab. The source of these receptors is a human donor with classical Hodgkin lymphoma.

V usage is TRBV19 and J usage is TRBJ1-1; 8 bases match TRBD1. J was trimmed by 5 bases and V by 7 bases; bases with no gene match: 15. This CDR3 region has 16 residues. Germline-derived CDR1 and CDR2 are LNHDA and SQIVND (reference sequence). The CDR3, as DNA: TGTGCCAGTATCCCAACCTGGACAGGGAAGGGGACTGAAGCTTTCTTT. This translates into CASIPTWTGKGTEAFF.

The chain links TRBV2 to TRBJ1-1; 8 nucleotides match TRBD1. The germline V gene has CDR1 SNHLY and CDR2 FYNNEI. The CDR3 consists of 14 residues. V lost 5 bases, J lost 0 bases, and 2 bases stayed unmatched. CDR3 bases: TGTGCCAGCAGTTGGACAGGGTTGAACACTGAAGCTTTCTTT. Protein sequence: CASSWTGLNTEAFF.

This chain connects TRBV4-1 to TRBJ2-3, with TRBD1 matching 7 bases. V shed 3 bases and J 6 bases; nucleotides not matched to a gene: 12. Looked up from germline, CDR1 is MGHRA and CDR2 is YSYEKL. CDR3 length: 16 amino acids. CDR3 bases: TGCGCCAGCAGCCAGCGGACAGGCCCTACACTTGATACGCAGTATTTT. It is translated as CASSQRTGPTLDTQYF.

This rearrangement joins TRBV7-9 to TRBJ1-2; D ambiguous. Germline loops: CDR1 SEHNR, CDR2 FQNEAQ (reference sequence). Trimming removed 2 bases at V and 4 bases at J, with 17 bases between. The CDR3 covers 16 residues. Written as DNA, the CDR3 is TGTGCCAGCAGCTTAATCGTTCGACCCGAGGCCTATGGCTACACCTTC. Its translation is CASSLIVRPEAYGYTF.

V and J are TRBV14 and TRBJ2-2; 7 nucleotides line up with TRBD1. The trim removed 4 bases at V and 6 bases at J, leaving 5 bases unmatched. This CDR3 comprises 14 residues. Germline CDR1 SGHDN, CDR2 FVKESK. The CDR3 region is CASSPRTGSGELFF. The DNA for the CDR3 is TGTGCCAGCAGCCCCCGGACAGGTTCCGGGGAGCTGTTTTTT.

In nucleotides, the CDR3 is TGTGCCAGCAGCTTAGGATGGGGGGAGAACACTGAAGCTTTCTTT. Its translation is CASSLGWGENTEAFF. The V gene is TRBV7-9, the J gene TRBJ1-1; TRBD1 is a possible D gene (5 bases). Looked up from germline, CDR1 is SEHNR and CDR2 is FQNEAQ (reference sequence). V lost 1 base and J 1 base, leaving 10 bases between the germline ends. CDR3 length: 15 residues. The full variable domain, completed using reference TRBV7-9 and TRBJ1-1, is DTGVSQNPRHKITKRGQNVTFRCDPISEHNRLYWYRQTLGQGPEFLTYFQNEAQLEKSRLLSDRFSAERPKGSFSTLEIQRTEQGDSAMYLCASSLGWGENTEAFFGQGTRLTVV.

The chain uses TRBV6-1 and TRBJ2-1; D remains unclear. The V end was cut by 1 base, the J end by 4 bases, with 11 bases between. Germline V gene data show CDR1 as MNHNS and CDR2 as SASEGT. The length of the CDR3 is 15 residues. The CDR3 loop is CASSEGESGYNEQFF. For the CDR3, the DNA is TGTGCCAGCAGTGAAGGAGAGTCAGGATACAATGAGCAGTTCTTC.

This chain joins TRBV7-2 and TRBJ2-7; D gene uncertain. V lost 3 bases and J lost 1, with 13 bases in between. The CDR3 runs 15 residues. Germline CDR1 SGHTA, CDR2 FQGNSA. The CDR3 region is CASSLLLGGSYEQYF. The CDR3 DNA sequence: TGTGCCAGCAGCTTGCTGTTGGGTGGATCCTACGAGCAGTACTTC.

V gene TRBV19 combines with J gene TRBJ2-5; 8 positions match TRBD2. The germline V gene has CDR1 LNHDA and CDR2 SQIVND (reference sequence). Losses at the gene ends were 10 bases for V and 5 bases for J; bases not matched to a gene: 12. The CDR3 length is 14 residues. The CDR3 DNA reads as TGTGCCACCAGACTAGCGCTAAACGCGGAGACCCAGTACTTC. As protein: CATRLALNAETQYF.

V and J are TRBV6-6 and TRBJ2-7, with 11 bases fitting TRBD2. With 4 bases clipped from V and 9 bases from J, the junction kept 14 bases outside the gene matches. The length of the CDR3 is 16 residues. Germline loops: CDR1 MNHNY, CDR2 SVGAGI (reference sequence). The CDR3 reads CASSSLTSGSTLGQYF. The CDR3 DNA follows: TGTGCCAGCAGTTCCCTAACTAGCGGGAGTACCCTCGGGCAGTACTTC.

The chain is built from TRBV4-1 and TRBJ2-7, with 7 bases lining up with TRBD2. The CDR3 length is 15 residues. The V and J ends lost 4 bases and 0 bases, in that order; junction bases with no gene match: 6. The V gene's germline CDR1 is MGHRA and CDR2 YSYEKL. The CDR3 region is CASSPLAGSSYEQYF. The CDR3 DNA reads as TGCGCCAGCAGCCCGTTAGCGGGTAGCTCCTACGAGCAGTACTTC.

The chain combines TRBV28 with TRBJ1-5, with TRBD1 matching 10 bases. CDR3 size: 14 residues. The germline gives CDR1 MDHEN, CDR2 SYDVKM. J lost 2 bases, V lost 8 bases, and 3 bases had no gene match. The CDR3 spells CASLTGGRNQPQHF. DNA for the CDR3: TGTGCCAGCTTGACAGGGGGCCGCAATCAGCCCCAGCATTTT. The full variable domain, completed using reference TRBV28 and TRBJ1-5, is DVKVTQSSRYLVKRTGEKVFLECVQDMDHENMFWYRQDPGLGLRLIYFSYDVKMKEKGDIPEGYSVSREKKERFSLILESASTNQTSMYLCASLTGGRNQPQHFGDGTRLSIL.

The chain couples TRBV5-8 to TRBJ2-2; D is perhaps TRBD1 or TRBD2 (6 bases each). The CDR3 runs 16 residues. Germline-derived CDR1 and CDR2 are SGHTS and YDEGEE. Trimming removed 2 bases from V and 4 bases from J, with 15 bases in between. CDR3 bases: TGTGCCAGCAGCTTACTACAGGGAGGCGGCACCGGGGAGCTGTTTTTT. Protein product: CASSLLQGGGTGELFF.

The chain joins TRBV6-1 to TRBJ2-3, with D possibly being TRBD1 (5 bases). The V end lost 1 base, the J end lost 5 bases, and 16 bases lay between the germline ends. Looked up from germline, CDR1 is MNHNS and CDR2 is SASEGT. The CDR3 spans 16 residues. CDR3 residues: CASSEEGQGTVDTQYF. Written as DNA, the CDR3 is TGTGCCAGCAGTGAAGAAGGGCAGGGTACGGTAGATACGCAGTATTTT.

This chain uses TRBV4-1 with TRBJ2-2; D not resolved. Trimming removed 1 base at V and 3 bases at J, with 6 bases between. The germline V gene has CDR1 MGHRA and CDR2 YSYEKL. This CDR3 region has 14 residues. This CDR3 reads CASSQVRDTGELFF. Here the CDR3 DNA reads TGCGCCAGCAGCCAAGTACGGGACACCGGGGAGCTGTTTTTT.

The genes are TRBV5-1 and TRBJ2-3, with 8 nucleotides matching TRBD1. Germline CDR1 reads SGHRS; CDR2 reads YFSETQ. The CDR3 covers 13 residues. Trimming at V came to 5 bases and at J to 11 bases, leaving 10 bases not matched to a gene. This CDR3 is CASSSYPGTGQYF. As DNA, the CDR3 is TGCGCCAGCAGTTCTTACCCCGGGACAGGGCAGTATTTT.

J is TRBJ2-5 and V is TRBV2; D is ambiguous. The CDR3 loop spans 10 amino acids. The germline CDR1 and CDR2 sequences are SNHLY and FYNNEI. The V gene lost 8 bases and the J gene lost 4 bases, with 5 bases spanning the gap. The CDR3 nucleotides read TGTGCCAGCCTGGGAGAGACCCAGTACTTC. Amino acid sequence: CASLGETQYF. The entire variable domain, with the rest obtained from reference TRBV2 and TRBJ2-5, is as follows: EPEVTQTPSHQVTQMGQEVILRCVPISNHLYFYWYRQILGQKVEFLVSFYNNEISEKSEIFDDQFSVERPDGSNFTLKIRSTKLEDSAMYFCASLGETQYFGPGTRLLVL.

The V gene is TRBV5-1, the J gene TRBJ2-3; the match to TRBD1 covers 8 bases. The CDR3 sequence is 18 residues long. The germline CDR1 and CDR2 sequences are SGHRS and YFSETQ. V shed 5 bases and J 0 bases; nucleotides not matched to a gene: 14. DNA for the CDR3: TGCGCCAGCAGAGGATCGGGCAGGGGGCCTCTTAGCACAGATACGCAGTATTTT. The encoded protein is CASRGSGRGPLSTDTQYF.

CDR3 region: CATSPANTEAFF. The CDR3 region has the DNA TGTGCCACCAGCCCGGCTAACACTGAAGCTTTCTTT. V is TRBV15 and J is TRBJ1-1, with D hard to call. The CDR3 is made up of 12 amino acids. Germline assignment: CDR1 LNHNV and CDR2 YYDKDF (reference sequence). The V end lost 5 bases, the J end lost 2 bases, and 6 bases lay between the germline ends.

The chain has TRBV2 and TRBJ1-1; 8 nucleotides line up with TRBD1. In germline, CDR1 is SNHLY, CDR2 FYNNEI. The CDR3 loop spans 14 amino acids. V was clipped by 7 bases and J by 3 bases; unmatched bases: 7. The CDR3, as DNA: TGTGCCAGCACCAACAGGGGGACGTACACTGAAGCTTTCTTT. It encodes CASTNRGTYTEAFF. The full variable domain, with the rest looked up from reference TRBV2 and TRBJ1-1, is EPEVTQTPSHQVTQMGQEVILRCVPISNHLYFYWYRQILGQKVEFLVSFYNNEISEKSEIFDDQFSVERPDGSNFTLKIRSTKLEDSAMYFCASTNRGTYTEAFFGQGTRLTVV.

Here the CDR3 reads CASTGQGRRLGTDTQYF. Here the CDR3 DNA reads TGTGCCAGCACTGGACAGGGCCGGAGGTTGGGCACAGATACGCAGTATTTT. The V gene is TRBV2, the J gene TRBJ2-3, with 8 bases fitting TRBD1. Germline V gives CDR1 SNHLY, CDR2 FYNNEI. The J segment lost 1 base and the V segment lost 7 bases, leaving 13 bases of the junction unmatched. The CDR3 extends over 17 amino acids.

V usage is TRBV7-9 and J usage is TRBJ2-2; D call uncertain. The CDR3 totals 15 residues. The V and J ends lost 3 bases and 1 base respectively, with 9 bases between them. The germline gives CDR1 SEHNR, CDR2 FQNEAQ (reference sequence). The CDR3 sequence is CASSFNRQNTGELFF. CDR3 DNA sequence: TGTGCCAGCAGCTTTAATCGCCAGAACACCGGGGAGCTGTTTTTT. Full variable domain (remainder filled in from reference TRBV7-9 and TRBJ2-2): DTGVSQNPRHKITKRGQNVTFRCDPISEHNRLYWYRQTLGQGPEFLTYFQNEAQLEKSRLLSDRFSAERPKGSFSTLEIQRTEQGDSAMYLCASSFNRQNTGELFFGEGSRLTVL.

The J gene is TRBJ2-7, the V gene TRBV2, with 10 bases identical to TRBD1. V lost 8 bases and J lost 4; bases outside the gene matches: 8. The CDR3 has 14 amino acids. Germline V gene sequence: CDR1 SNHLY, CDR2 FYNNEI. The CDR3 sequence is CASVKGQGIYEQYF. The CDR3 coding sequence is TGTGCCAGCGTTAAGGGACAGGGGATATACGAGCAGTACTTC.

The chain couples TRBV28 to TRBJ1-2; D not certain. V lost 7 bases and J 6 bases, leaving 3 bases between the germline ends. Germline assignment: CDR1 MDHEN and CDR2 SYDVKM. This CDR3 is built from 9 residues. The CDR3 sequence is CASNNGYTF. CDR3 DNA: TGTGCCAGCAACAATGGCTACACCTTC.

The chain combines TRBV21-1 with TRBJ2-2; no check of the table's D call, TRBD2, against the DNA was made. TRBV21-1 is given as a pseudogene. The CDR3 loop spans 14 amino acids. DNA of the CDR3: TGTGCCAGCAGCAATTATGCGAACACCGGGGAGCTGTTTTTT. Residues: CASSNYANTGELFF.